The source of this T cell receptor beta chain is a study of siplizumab effects on memory and regulatory T cells. Study-wide findings and caveats: Suppressive activity of Tregs proliferating in siplizumab cultures remained unconfirmed. Researchers could not give a naive or memory phenotype to roughly 75-95% of proliferating CD4+ or CD8+ clones. There were only a minor fraction of alloreactive clones that mapped to unstimulated subsets.

The CDR3 sequence is 14 residues long. Germline values: CDR1 SGHRS, CDR2 YFSETQ. The V and J ends lost 0 bases and 4 bases respectively, with 10 bases between them. This clone was seen only once. The antigen remains unidentified. The repertoire was sequenced with immunoSEQ multiplex PCR; TCRdb's copy has only in-frame clones and lacks some. The sample contains around 87,000 clones, around 89% of which appear only once. The sequence derives from a human donor in good health. This chain links TRBV5-1 with TRBJ1-2; D possibly corresponds to TRBD1 (6 bases). Sequencing was carried out using CD4+ T cells sorted from blood. The CDR3 is CASSLDRGAYGYTF. The CDR3 nucleotides are TGCGCCAGCAGCTTGGATCGGGGGGCCTATGGCTACACCTTC.